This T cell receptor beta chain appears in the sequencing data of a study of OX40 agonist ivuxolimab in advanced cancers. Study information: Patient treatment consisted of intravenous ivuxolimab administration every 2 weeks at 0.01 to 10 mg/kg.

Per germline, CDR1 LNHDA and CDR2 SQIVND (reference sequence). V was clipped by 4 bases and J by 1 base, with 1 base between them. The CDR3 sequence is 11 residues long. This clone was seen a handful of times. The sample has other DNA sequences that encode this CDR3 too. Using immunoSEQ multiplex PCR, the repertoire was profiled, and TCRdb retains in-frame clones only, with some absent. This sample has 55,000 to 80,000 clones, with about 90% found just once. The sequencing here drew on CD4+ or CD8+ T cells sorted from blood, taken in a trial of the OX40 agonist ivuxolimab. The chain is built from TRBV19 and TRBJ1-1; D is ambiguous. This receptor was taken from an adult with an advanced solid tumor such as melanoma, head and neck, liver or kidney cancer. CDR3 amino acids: CASSRNTEAFF. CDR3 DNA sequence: TGTGCCAGTAGTAGGAACACTGAAGCTTTCTTT. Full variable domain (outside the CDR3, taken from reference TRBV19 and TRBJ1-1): DGGITQSPKYLFRKEGQNVTLSCEQNLNHDAMYWYRQDPGQGLRLIYYSQIVNDFQKGDIAEGYSVSREKKESFPLTVTSAQKNPTAFYLCASSRNTEAFFGQGTRLTVV.